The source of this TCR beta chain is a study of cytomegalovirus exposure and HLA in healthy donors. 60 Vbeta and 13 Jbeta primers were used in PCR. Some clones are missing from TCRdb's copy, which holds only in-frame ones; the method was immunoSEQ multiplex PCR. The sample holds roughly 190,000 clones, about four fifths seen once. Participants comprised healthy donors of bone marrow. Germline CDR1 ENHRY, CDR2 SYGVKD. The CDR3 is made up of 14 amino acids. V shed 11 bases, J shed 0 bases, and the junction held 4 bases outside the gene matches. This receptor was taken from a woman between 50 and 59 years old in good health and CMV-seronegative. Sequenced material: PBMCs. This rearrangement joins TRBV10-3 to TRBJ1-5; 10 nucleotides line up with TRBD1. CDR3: CAGGTGDSNQPQHF. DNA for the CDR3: TGTGCCGGGGGGACAGGGGATAGCAATCAGCCCCAGCATTTT.